Shown below are 9 T cell receptor beta chains from a single sample sequenced in a study of OX40 agonist ivuxolimab in advanced cancers. Sequenced by immunoSEQ multiplex PCR; TCRdb stores in-frame clones only, minus some. The sample lists approximately 84,000 clones, 89% occurring once. This specimen was CD4+ or CD8+ T cells sorted from blood, taken in a trial of the OX40 agonist ivuxolimab. Receptor source: an adult with an advanced solid tumor such as melanoma, head and neck, liver or kidney cancer.

The rearrangement uses TRBV6-1 and TRBJ1-5; no reliable D call. This CDR3 has 14 residues. The V gene's germline CDR1 is MNHNS and CDR2 SASEGT. The V end was cut by 3 bases, the J end by 10 bases, with 16 bases between. CDR3 coding DNA: TGTGCCAGCAGTGACGGTGGGCTTGCTTTCCCCCAGCATTTT. Translated: CASSDGGLAFPQHF.

This chain connects TRBV6-1 to TRBJ2-3; 7 positions match TRBD2. V lost 8 bases to trimming and J lost 4 bases; unmatched junction nucleotides: 9. From germline, CDR1 is MNHNS and CDR2 SASEGT. There are 14 residues in the CDR3. CDR3 residues: CASALGGGSDTQYF. The CDR3 region has the DNA TGTGCCAGCGCCCTCGGGGGAGGGTCAGATACGCAGTATTTT.

The chain uses TRBV11-3 and TRBJ2-1; 8 nucleotides align to TRBD1. This CDR3 is 13 amino acids long. CDR1 is SGHNT and CDR2 is YENEEA in the germline V gene. V dropped 3 bases and J dropped 8; count of bases not matched to a gene: 3. The CDR3 loop is CASSFTTGDEQFF. The DNA for the CDR3 is TGTGCCAGCAGCTTCACGACAGGGGATGAGCAGTTCTTC.

The chain recombines TRBV19 with TRBJ2-3; 12 nucleotides line up with TRBD2. The ends lost 5 bases at V and 3 bases at J; junction bases unmatched: 3. This CDR3 has 15 amino acids. Looked up from germline, CDR1 is LNHDA and CDR2 is SQIVND (reference sequence). In nucleotides, the CDR3 is TGTGCCAGTAGTCTAGCGGGAGGGAGAACAGATACGCAGTATTTT. Its protein product is CASSLAGGRTDTQYF.

This chain's CDR3 is CSVERGRGYGYTF. DNA of the CDR3: TGCAGCGTTGAAAGGGGCAGGGGATATGGCTACACCTTC. The chain couples TRBV29-1 to TRBJ1-2, with D possibly matching TRBD1 (6 bases). Germline lookup yields CDR1 SQVTM and CDR2 ANQGSEA. The CDR3 is 13 amino acids. V was pared by 2 bases and J by 5 bases, with 12 bases between.

The chain recombines TRBV6-5 with TRBJ1-2; the match to TRBD1 covers 7 bases. Per the germline V gene, CDR1 is MNHEY and CDR2 is SVGAGI. This CDR3 has 13 residues. V was clipped by 4 bases and J by 4 bases; unmatched bases: 3. Here the CDR3 reads CASSFTGVYGYTF. In nucleotides, the CDR3 is TGTGCCAGCAGTTTCACAGGGGTCTATGGCTACACCTTC.

V is TRBV4-2 and J is TRBJ2-7, with 11 bases lining up with TRBD2. Per the germline V gene, CDR1 is LGHNA and CDR2 is YNFKEQ. Trimming removed 5 bases from V and 3 bases from J; junction bases left unmatched: 6. The CDR3 sequence is 15 residues long. The CDR3 coding sequence is TGTGCCAGCAGCTCGCTAGCGGGAGGCCTCTACGAGCAGTACTTC. Protein: CASSSLAGGLYEQYF.

The chain is built from TRBV4-2 and TRBJ2-3; D gene ambiguous. The germline V gene encodes CDR1 LGHNA and CDR2 YNFKEQ. CDR3 length: 13 residues. Trimming stripped 4 bases from V and 7 bases from J, with 12 bases between. The CDR3 DNA follows: TGTGCCAGCAGCCCCCTTAAGCCGAATACGCAGTATTTT. This gives the protein CASSPLKPNTQYF.

The count of this clone is one. This sequence joins TRBV5-8 and TRBJ1-1, with D uncertain. Trimming took off 3 bases at V and 8 bases at J, with 20 bases between the two ends. The CDR3 has 15 residues. Germline CDR1 SGHTS, CDR2 YDEGEE. The CDR3 spells CASSSTRLVRPEAFF. For the CDR3, the DNA is TGTGCCAGCAGCTCCACCCGCTTGGTTCGCCCGGAAGCTTTCTTT.